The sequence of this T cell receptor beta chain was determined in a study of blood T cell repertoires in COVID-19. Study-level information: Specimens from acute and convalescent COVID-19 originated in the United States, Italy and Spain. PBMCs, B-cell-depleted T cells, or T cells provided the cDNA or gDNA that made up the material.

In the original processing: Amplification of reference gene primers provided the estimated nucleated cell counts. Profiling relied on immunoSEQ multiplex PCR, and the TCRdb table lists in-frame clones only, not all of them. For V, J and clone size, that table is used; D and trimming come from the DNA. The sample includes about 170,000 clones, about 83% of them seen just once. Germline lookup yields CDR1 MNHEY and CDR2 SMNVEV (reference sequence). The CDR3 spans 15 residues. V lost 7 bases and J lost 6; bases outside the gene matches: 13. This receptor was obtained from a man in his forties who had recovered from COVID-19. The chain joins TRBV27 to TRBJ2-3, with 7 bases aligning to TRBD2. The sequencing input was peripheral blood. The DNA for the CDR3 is TGTGCCAGCATCTTATTGCGGGGGTTAGGGGATACGCAGTATTTT. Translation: CASILLRGLGDTQYF.